Each of the 19 T cell receptor beta chains below was sequenced from the same sample in a study of blood T cell repertoires in COVID-19. TCRdb keeps only in-frame clones here, not all; method: immunoSEQ multiplex PCR. The sample records roughly 220,000 clones, about 88% being singletons. Sequencing was done on a sample of peripheral blood. These receptors were collected from a man aged 55 to 70 with acute or convalescent COVID-19.

This chain uses TRBV6-5 with TRBJ1-2, with TRBD1 matching 9 bases. In germline, CDR1 is MNHEY, CDR2 SVGAGI. V lost 7 bases to trimming and J lost 2 bases; unmatched junction nucleotides: 8. CDR3 length: 15 residues. CDR3 loop: CASIRSGQGNYGYTF. Here the CDR3 DNA reads TGTGCCAGCATTAGATCGGGACAGGGCAACTATGGCTACACCTTC.

The chain has TRBV6-5 and TRBJ1-2; possible D gene TRBD1, 5 bases. The CDR3 consists of 14 residues. CDR1 MNHEY and CDR2 SVGAGI come from the germline V gene. Trimming took 6 bases from V and 4 from J, leaving 15 bases between them. The CDR3, as DNA: TGTGCCAGCAGCCGATCGGGGGACGGCTATGGCTACACCTTC. It specifies CASSRSGDGYGYTF.

The chain links TRBV4-3 to TRBJ1-6, with 10 bases matching TRBD1. In germline, CDR1 is LGHNA, CDR2 YSLEER. The CDR3 has 13 amino acids. Trimming took 8 bases from V and 10 from J; bases not matched to a gene: 5. The CDR3 spells CASRGTGESPLHF. The CDR3 DNA is TGCGCCAGCCGAGGGACAGGGGAGTCACCCCTCCACTTT.

The rearrangement joins TRBV27 to TRBJ1-5; 11 bases align to TRBD1. The CDR3 has 15 amino acids. Germline-derived CDR1 and CDR2 are MNHEY and SMNVEV (reference sequence). V was clipped by 5 bases and J by 7 bases; unmatched bases: 7. The CDR3 is CASSPGQGAGQPQHF. CDR3 nucleotide sequence: TGTGCCAGCAGTCCCGGACAGGGGGCTGGGCAGCCCCAGCATTTT.

This clone was seen a handful of times. The chain employs TRBV5-1 and TRBJ1-1; a weak D match, TRBD1 (6 bases). With 0 bases removed from V and 0 bases from J, the gap between germline ends came to 15 bases. Germline assignment: CDR1 SGHRS and CDR2 YFSETQ. This CDR3 region has 17 residues. The CDR3 is CASSLEPGAALNTEAFF. For the CDR3, the DNA is TGCGCCAGCAGCTTGGAGCCAGGGGCCGCCTTGAACACTGAAGCTTTCTTT.

The chain joins TRBV24-1 to TRBJ1-1; perhaps TRBD1 as D (6 bases). V was pared by 5 bases and J by 3 bases, with 9 bases between. The CDR3 sequence is 13 residues long. CDR1 and CDR2 from the germline V gene are KGHDR and SFDVKD. In DNA form, the CDR3 reads TGTGCCACCAGTGCCCAGGGGTACACTGAAGCTTTCTTT. The encoded protein is CATSAQGYTEAFF.

This clone was seen just once. The CDR3 DNA reads as TGTGCCTGGAGTTTTCGGACTAGCGGGGGGTCGAACACCGGGGAGCTGTTTTTT. Encoded protein: CAWSFRTSGGSNTGELFF. The chain uses TRBV30 and TRBJ2-2; 14 bases fit TRBD2. Germline lookup yields CDR1 GTSNPN and CDR2 SVGIG (reference sequence). CDR3 length: 18 residues. The V gene end was trimmed by 2 bases and the J gene end by 0 bases; junction bases not matched to a gene: 5.

This clone was seen many times. The genes are TRBV15 and TRBJ2-7, with a possible D match to TRBD1 (6 bases). Germline CDR1 reads LNHNV; CDR2 reads YYDKDF (reference sequence). The CDR3 contains 14 residues. Trimming stripped 1 base from V and 0 bases from J, with 7 bases between. The CDR3 bases are TGTGCCACCAGCAGAGCCAGGGGCTCCTACGAGCAGTACTTC. The encoded protein is CATSRARGSYEQYF.

The CDR3 reads CASSRIQGVGETQYF. CDR3 DNA sequence: TGTGCCAGCAGCCGCATACAGGGAGTAGGGGAGACCCAGTACTTC. This chain uses TRBV14 with TRBJ2-5; the D gene is possibly TRBD1 (6 bases). Germline values: CDR1 SGHDN, CDR2 FVKESK. V was shortened by 4 bases and J by 5 bases, with 17 bases between the two germline ends. The CDR3 contains 15 residues.

The chain uses TRBV6-5 and TRBJ1-6; D gene ambiguous. This CDR3 is built from 14 residues. V lost 4 bases, J lost 0 bases, and 4 bases lay in between. The germline V gene has CDR1 MNHEY and CDR2 SVGAGI. The CDR3 DNA sequence: TGTGCCAGCAGTTCAGGCTCCTATAATTCACCCCTCCACTTT. Protein: CASSSGSYNSPLHF.

V gene TRBV6-6 combines with J gene TRBJ1-3; 10 positions match TRBD1. J gave up 8 bases and V 5 bases, and 9 bases lay outside the gene matches. Germline V lookup: CDR1 MNHNY, CDR2 SVGAGI (reference sequence). The CDR3 is 15 residues long. The CDR3 region has the DNA TGTGCCAGCAGTCTTCCCCGGGACAGGGGTGACACCATATATTTT. Translated, it gives CASSLPRDRGDTIYF.

The chain carries TRBV5-4 and TRBJ2-3; TRBD2 agrees at 9 bases. The germline V gene encodes CDR1 SGHNT and CDR2 YYREEE (reference sequence). V dropped 2 bases and J dropped 0; count of bases not matched to a gene: 4. The CDR3 has 16 amino acids. CDR3 sequence (DNA): TGTGCCAGCAGCTTCGGGACTAGCAAAAGCACAGATACGCAGTATTTT. As protein: CASSFGTSKSTDTQYF.

The V call is TRBV25-1, the J call TRBJ1-2; 7 nucleotides agree with TRBD1. V dropped 3 bases and J dropped 8; count of bases not matched to a gene: 15. CDR3 size: 16 residues. The V gene's germline CDR1 is MGHDK and CDR2 SYGVNS. The CDR3 DNA reads as TGTGCCAGCAGTGACTCGAACCAAAGGGGGCGAAGCGGCTACACCTTC. The encoded protein is CASSDSNQRGRSGYTF.

The CDR3 protein is CASSPTSGETQYF. The CDR3 DNA sequence: TGTGCCAGCAGTCCGACTAGCGGTGAGACCCAGTACTTC. The gene calls are TRBV12-3 or TRBV12-4 and TRBJ2-5; 9 bases map to TRBD2. After removal of 5 bases from V and 5 bases from J, the junction contained 3 bases not matched to a gene. The CDR3 covers 13 residues.

The chain is built from TRBV6-6 and TRBJ1-6, with 11 bases identical to TRBD1. This CDR3 has 21 amino acids. Germline-derived CDR1 and CDR2 are MNHNY and SVGAGI (reference sequence). V lost 5 bases to trimming and J lost 7 bases; unmatched junction nucleotides: 22. CDR3 nucleotide sequence: TGTGCCAGCAGTCCGAGGACAGGGGGCGCTTCGGCCCGATTGAAGAATTCACCCCTCCACTTT. It encodes CASSPRTGGASARLKNSPLHF.

V usage is TRBV19 and J usage is TRBJ1-2; no firm D call. Germline CDR1 and CDR2: LNHDA and SQIVND (reference sequence). The CDR3 totals 13 residues. V lost 5 bases to trimming and J lost 5 bases, with 12 bases between them. CDR3 in amino acids: CASSVPGPYGYTF. For the CDR3, the DNA is TGTGCCAGTAGTGTACCGGGTCCTTATGGCTACACCTTC.

As for this clone: Other DNA sequences in the same sample also yield this CDR3. The rearrangement links TRBV6-5 to TRBJ2-2; a possible D gene is TRBD1 (6 bases). This CDR3 region has 14 residues. The ends were cut back, 5 bases at V and 0 bases at J, with 7 bases in the middle. Per germline, CDR1 MNHEY and CDR2 SVGAGI. The CDR3 region is CASSRTANTGELFF. The CDR3, as DNA: TGTGCCAGCAGTCGGACAGCGAACACCGGGGAGCTGTTTTTT.

The rearrangement joins TRBV19 to TRBJ2-2; tentatively, D is TRBD1 (6 bases). V lost 5 bases to trimming and J lost 0 bases, with 22 bases between them. In germline, CDR1 is LNHDA, CDR2 SQIVND (reference sequence). This CDR3 is 19 amino acids long. The CDR3 sequence is CASSSSETGWVPNTGELFF. The CDR3 DNA is TGTGCCAGTAGTTCCTCGGAGACAGGTTGGGTCCCGAACACCGGGGAGCTGTTTTTT. Looking up the rest from reference TRBV19 and TRBJ2-2 gives the full variable domain: DGGITQSPKYLFRKEGQNVTLSCEQNLNHDAMYWYRQDPGQGLRLIYYSQIVNDFQKGDIAEGYSVSREKKESFPLTVTSAQKNPTAFYLCASSSSETGWVPNTGELFFGEGSRLTVL.

The rearrangement joins TRBV29-1 to TRBJ2-1, with 12 bases that match TRBD2. The CDR3 length is 16 residues. Germline V gene lookup returns CDR1 SQVTM and CDR2 ANQGSEA. With V trimmed by 4 bases and J by 6 bases, 10 bases remained unmatched. In nucleotides, the CDR3 is TGCAGCGTTGGACTAGCGGGGGTTGGTTTTGGCAATGAGCAGTTCTTC. Amino acids: CSVGLAGVGFGNEQFF.